This note documents a single T cell receptor beta chain sequence. This CDR3 spans 13 amino acids. CDR1 and CDR2 from the germline V gene are LGHDT and YNNKEL (reference sequence). The V end was cut by 1 base, the J end by 4 bases, with 7 bases between. Via MiXCR, TCRdb re-called the RT-PCR reads, giving one row per CDR3 protein. The sample consists of about 700,000 distinct CDR3 sequences, 13% to 15% of them appearing once. V usage is TRBV3-1 and J usage is TRBJ1-1; D call uncertain. This receptor was identified in a female donor in good health, serving as a healthy control. Sequencing used memory CD4+ T cells from blood. The CDR3 reads CASSQGTATEAFF. The DNA of the CDR3 is TGTGCCAGCAGCCAAGGAACAGCCACTGAAGCTTTCTTT.